Listed below are T cell receptor beta chains from one sample, sequenced in a study of shared clonotypes between healthy human individuals. Data came from immunoSEQ multiplex PCR; TCRdb stores just in-frame clones and leaves some out. The sample consists of roughly 2.2 million clones, roughly 92% of them appearing once. The sequenced material came from naive CD4+ T cells from PBMCs. The receptors come from a man younger than 35 in good health. Some clones in this sample may be carry-over from other donors' samples. Both conserved end residues are part of each CDR3. The order of the fields is clone size, J gene, D gene, V gene, CDR3 length, CDR3 protein, CDR3 DNA. The D gene is left open where the match is weak. A row's size may be missing; if present it is once, few, many or a size class.

. | TRBJ2-6 | . | TRBV4-2 | 16 | CASSQPLGSGANVLTF | TGTGCCAGCAGCCAACCTTTAGGCTCTGGGGCCAACGTCCTGACTTTC
. | TRBJ2-1 | . | TRBV5-1 | 15 | CASSPAGSGDNEQFF | TGCGCCAGCAGCCCGGCGGGGTCGGGGGACAATGAGCAGTTCTTC
. | TRBJ1-5 | . | TRBV7-8 | 16 | CASSLAGAAGNQPQHF | TGTGCCAGCAGCTTAGCGGGGGCCGCGGGCAATCAGCCCCAGCATTTT
. | TRBJ2-7 | TRBD2 | TRBV4-1 | 16 | CASSHRKLAGVAEQYF | TGCGCCAGCAGCCACCGGAAACTAGCGGGGGTGGCGGAGCAGTACTTC
. | TRBJ2-1 | TRBD1 | TRBV27 | 16 | CASTRGPGQGYNEQFF | TGTGCCAGCACCCGTGGACCGGGACAGGGATACAATGAGCAGTTCTTC
. | TRBJ2-3 | TRBD1 | TRBV4-1 | 17 | CASSQLGQGRVTDTQYF | TGCGCCAGCAGCCAACTCGGACAGGGGCGAGTCACAGATACGCAGTATTTT
. | TRBJ2-1 | TRBD2 | TRBV14 | 16 | CASRLTSSNSYNEQFF | TGTGCCAGCAGGTTGACTAGCTCAAACTCCTACAATGAGCAGTTCTTC
. | TRBJ2-3 | . | TRBV13 | 17 | CASSSPGVAETTDTQYF | TGTGCCAGCAGCTCCCCCGGGGTAGCAGAGACCACAGATACGCAGTATTTT
. | TRBJ1-1 | . | TRBV10-3 | 14 | CAISESGSQAEAFF | TGTGCCATCAGTGAGTCGGGTTCACAAGCTGAAGCTTTCTTT
. | TRBJ1-5 | . | TRBV6-1 | 15 | CASSEGPGARQPQHF | TGTGCCAGCAGTGAAGGGCCAGGGGCGCGGCAGCCCCAGCATTTT
. | TRBJ2-1 | . | TRBV9 | 15 | CASSPLFGRPHEQFF | TGTGCCAGCAGCCCTTTGTTCGGTAGGCCCCATGAGCAGTTCTTC
. | TRBJ1-3 | . | TRBV5-1 | 15 | CASSPTPTDGNTIYF | TGCGCCAGCAGCCCAACGCCGACAGACGGAAACACCATATATTTT
. | TRBJ2-7 | TRBD1 | TRBV2 | 14 | CASSWGTGLYEQYF | TGTGCCAGCAGTTGGGGGACAGGGCTTTACGAGCAGTACTTC
. | TRBJ2-7 | TRBD1 | TRBV28 | 13 | CASSRTGPYEQYF | TGTGCCAGCAGTAGGACAGGGCCATACGAGCAGTACTTC
. | TRBJ2-1 | TRBD2 | TRBV7-9 | 16 | CASGPTSGGSYNEQFF | TGTGCCAGCGGCCCCACTAGCGGGGGCTCCTACAATGAGCAGTTCTTC
. | TRBJ1-1 | . | TRBV28 | 15 | CASGNPRSEAAEAFF | TGTGCCAGCGGAAATCCTAGATCCGAAGCGGCTGAAGCTTTCTTT
once | TRBJ1-2 | . | TRBV7-2 | 15 | CASSFAGTVDQSYTF | TGTGCCAGCAGCTTTGCCGGGACGGTAGATCAGAGCTACACCTTC
. | TRBJ1-1 | TRBD1 | TRBV10-2 | 14 | CASLPGQGNTEAFF | TGCGCCAGCCTACCCGGACAGGGGAACACTGAAGCTTTCTTT
. | TRBJ2-7 | . | TRBV28 | 15 | CASSLGGSGSYEQYF | TGTGCCAGCAGTTTAGGGGGCAGCGGCTCCTACGAGCAGTACTTC
. | TRBJ1-1 | . | TRBV11-1 | 15 | CASSSQPGVNTEAFF | TGTGCCAGCAGCTCCCAACCAGGGGTGAACACTGAAGCTTTCTTT
once | TRBJ2-1 | TRBD1 | TRBV14 | 15 | CASSRVGTGLNEQFF | TGTGCCAGCAGCAGGGTCGGGACAGGACTCAATGAGCAGTTCTTC
once | TRBJ2-1 | TRBD1 | TRBV11-3 | 15 | CASSTGQGPYNEQFF | TGTGCCAGCAGCACGGGACAGGGTCCCTACAATGAGCAGTTCTTC
. | TRBJ1-1 | . | TRBV29-1 | 13 | CSAKPGEGTEAFF | TGCAGCGCAAAGCCGGGGGAGGGCACTGAAGCTTTCTTT
. | TRBJ2-1 | TRBD1 | TRBV5-1 | 20 | CASSWIPGQGTLSSYNEQFF | TGCGCCAGCAGCTGGATTCCGGGACAGGGGACTCTTAGCTCCTACAATGAGCAGTTCTTC
. | TRBJ1-1 | TRBD1 | TRBV9 | 13 | CASSAGTGGRAFF | TGTGCCAGCAGCGCTGGGACAGGGGGAAGAGCTTTCTTT
. | TRBJ1-2 | TRBD1 | TRBV19 | 16 | CASSKGQVRSGYGYTF | TGTGCCAGTAGTAAGGGACAGGTGCGTTCTGGCTATGGCTACACCTTC
. | TRBJ2-7 | TRBD1 | TRBV7-2 | 14 | CASSLVQGAYQQYF | TGTGCCAGCAGCTTAGTTCAGGGGGCATATCAGCAGTACTTC
few | TRBJ2-2 | . | TRBV15 | 14 | CATSRVGNTGELFF | TGTGCCACCAGCAGAGTCGGAAACACCGGGGAGCTGTTTTTT
once | TRBJ2-2 | . | TRBV7-2 | 16 | CASSLLGTMNTGELFF | TGTGCCAGCAGCTTACTGGGTACCATGAACACCGGGGAGCTGTTTTTT
. | TRBJ1-2 | . | TRBV30 | 12 | CAWGTGTGSNTF | .
once | TRBJ2-7 | . | TRBV5-4 | 13 | CASADPSSYEQYF | TGTGCCAGCGCGGACCCTAGCTCCTACGAGCAGTACTTC
. | TRBJ1-5 | . | TRBV27 | 14 | CASSEARDIQPQHF | TGTGCCAGCAGTGAAGCGAGAGACATTCAGCCCCAGCATTTT
. | TRBJ2-7 | . | TRBV4-1 | 15 | CASSLGTPRSYEQYF | TGCGCCAGCAGCCTGGGAACACCGCGCTCCTACGAGCAGTACTTC
once | TRBJ2-2 | . | TRBV19 | 16 | CASSIVTPGGTGELFF | TGTGCCAGTAGTATAGTGACACCCGGAGGCACCGGGGAGCTGTTTTTT
. | TRBJ1-3 | . | TRBV5-1 | 17 | CASSLARDTDSGNTIYF | TGCGCCAGCAGCTTGGCGAGGGATACTGACTCTGGAAACACCATATATTTT
. | TRBJ2-7 | TRBD2 | TRBV5-4 | 14 | CASSSGGGNGEQYF | TGTGCCAGCAGCTCGGGGGGAGGGAATGGCGAGCAGTACTTC
. | TRBJ2-1 | . | TRBV7-9 | 13 | CASSSSGGNEQFF | TGTGCCAGCAGCTCATCCGGTGGTAATGAGCAGTTCTTC